This TCR beta chain was identified during a study of CD4 T cells in relation to SARS-CoV-2 and coronaviruses. The table came from immunoSEQ multiplex PCR; TCRdb's copy has only in-frame clones and leaves some out. This sample carries over 25,000 clones, about 75% of them seen once, and the ten largest clones take 13%. Turning to this clone: The antigen is not known.

Unexposed donor CD4+ T cells date from about 2011-2019, before the COVID-19 pandemic. After about ten days of culture, CD4+ T cells were isolated. The CDR3 loop spans 16 amino acids. The germline V gene has CDR1 LNHNV and CDR2 YYDKDF (reference sequence). Trimming left V 1 base short and J 0 bases short, with 9 bases between. This TCR derives from a human donor in good health. The chain recombines TRBV15 with TRBJ2-2, with D uncertain. The sequenced sample consisted of CD4+ T cells from PBMCs, cultured in vitro. The chain's CDR3 is CATSRVRWTNTGELFF. The CDR3 nucleotides are TGTGCCACCAGCAGAGTTCGCTGGACGAACACCGGGGAGCTGTTTTTT.